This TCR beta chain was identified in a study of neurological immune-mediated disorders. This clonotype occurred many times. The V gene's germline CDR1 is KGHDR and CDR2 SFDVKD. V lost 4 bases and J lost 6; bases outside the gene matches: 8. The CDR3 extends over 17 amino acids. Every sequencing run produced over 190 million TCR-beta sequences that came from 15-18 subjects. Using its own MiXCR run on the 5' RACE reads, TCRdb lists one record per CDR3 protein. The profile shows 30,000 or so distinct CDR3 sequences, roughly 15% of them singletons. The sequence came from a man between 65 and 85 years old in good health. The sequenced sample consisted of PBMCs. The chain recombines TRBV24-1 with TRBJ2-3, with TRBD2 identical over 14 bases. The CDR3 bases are TGTGCCACCAGTGAATCGGGACTAGCGGGAGCCGGTGATACGCAGTATTTT. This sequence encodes CATSESGLAGAGDTQYF.